This T cell receptor (beta chain) originates from a study of Ad26.COV2.S vaccination and SARS-CoV-2 variants. Treatment of the sample: approximately 18 received Ad26.COV2.S at low or high dose, single or two shots; 5 received placebo; per-sample allocation not given. At day 63 after the first vaccine or placebo injection, samples were drawn. Vaccine was an Ad26 vector expressing Wuhan-strain SARS-CoV-2 spike. The assay was immunoSEQ multiplex PCR, and TCRdb's table has in-frame clones only and misses some. The sample yields 300,000 to 400,000 clones, around 89% seen once. This CDR3 has 14 residues. Trimming left V 0 bases short and J 5 bases short, with 9 bases between. Germline V gene sequence: CDR1 SGHNT, CDR2 YYREEE (reference sequence). Study-level findings and limits: Using TCR breadth and depth analyses may have led to underestimated total T cell responses.

Remarks on this clone: The target antigen is unknown.

This sequence originates from a person between 18 and 65 years old who received the Ad26.COV2.S COVID-19 vaccine or a placebo. The sequences come from peripheral blood, collected in a trial of Ad26.COV2.S vaccine versus placebo. The J gene is TRBJ2-1, the V gene TRBV5-4, with unresolved D. The CDR3 sequence: CASSLGPIDNEQFF. The CDR3, as DNA: TGTGCCAGCAGCTTGGGGCCCATCGACAATGAGCAGTTCTTC.